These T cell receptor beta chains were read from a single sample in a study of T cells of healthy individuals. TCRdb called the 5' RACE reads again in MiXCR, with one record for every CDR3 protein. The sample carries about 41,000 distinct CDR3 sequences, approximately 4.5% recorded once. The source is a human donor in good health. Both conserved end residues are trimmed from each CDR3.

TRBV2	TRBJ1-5	ASRGTVGYSNQPQH
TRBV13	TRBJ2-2	ASSTPLAGNTGELF
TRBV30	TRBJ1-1	AWSPHRGLETEAF
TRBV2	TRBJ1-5	ASRPQGDSNQPQH
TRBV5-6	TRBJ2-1	ASHQGRTAGGVNNEQF
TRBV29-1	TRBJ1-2	SVQTGFYGYT
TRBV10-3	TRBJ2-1	AISEILAQSSYNEQF
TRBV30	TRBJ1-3	AWSAPDRVPGNTIY
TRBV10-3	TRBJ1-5	AISESGGQPQH
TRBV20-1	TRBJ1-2	SAQSDRATDGYT
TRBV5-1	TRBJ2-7	ASALAPTGAYEQY
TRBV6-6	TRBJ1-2	ASTRQANYGYT
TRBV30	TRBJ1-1	AWSVRRLRTEAF
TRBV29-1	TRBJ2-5	SVERGPQGTQY
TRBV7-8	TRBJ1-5	ASSLGGRNQPQH
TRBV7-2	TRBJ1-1	ASSLGASQNTEAF
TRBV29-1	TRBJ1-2	SAGTGNYGYT
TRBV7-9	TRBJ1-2	ASSRDSYGYT
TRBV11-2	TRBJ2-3	ASSLDRVSRVTDTQY
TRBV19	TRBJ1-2	ASSILPGQGAYGYT